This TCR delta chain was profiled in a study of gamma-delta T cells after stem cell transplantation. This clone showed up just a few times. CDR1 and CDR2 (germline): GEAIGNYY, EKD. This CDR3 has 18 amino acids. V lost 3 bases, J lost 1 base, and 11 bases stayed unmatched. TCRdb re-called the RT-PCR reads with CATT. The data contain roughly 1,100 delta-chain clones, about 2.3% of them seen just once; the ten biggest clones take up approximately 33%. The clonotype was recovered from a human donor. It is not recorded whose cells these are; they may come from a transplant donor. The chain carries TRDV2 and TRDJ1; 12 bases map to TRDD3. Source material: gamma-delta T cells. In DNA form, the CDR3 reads TGTGCCTGTGACCCACTGGGGGATACCAGGGGGTCCACCGATAAACTCATCTTT. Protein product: CACDPLGDTRGSTDKLIF.